These 28 T cell receptor beta chains came from one sample sequenced in a study of technical replicates of blood from several donors. The data were produced by immunoSEQ multiplex PCR, yet TCRdb's version contains in-frame clones alone and is incomplete. The sample yields 65,000 to 80,000 clones, 95% to 98% seen once. Material for sequencing was T cells isolated from PBMCs. The receptors originated from a human donor in good health.

The rearrangement links TRBV19 to TRBJ2-3; 12 nucleotides align to TRBD2. The CDR3 spans 17 residues. Germline V gene sequence: CDR1 LNHDA, CDR2 SQIVND (reference sequence). Unmatched junction bases numbered 8, after V lost 3 bases and J lost 4 bases. DNA of the CDR3: TGTGCCAGTAGTATGGGGACTAGCGGGTTAATTGCAGATACGCAGTATTTT. Translating it yields CASSMGTSGLIADTQYF.

This chain connects TRBV5-1 to TRBJ2-3; unclear D gene. Trimming took 2 bases from V and 0 from J, leaving 10 bases between them. Germline V gene data show CDR1 as SGHRS and CDR2 as YFSETQ. The CDR3 covers 15 residues. In DNA form, the CDR3 reads TGCGCCAGCAGCTTAACGGAACTAAGCACAGATACGCAGTATTTT. As protein: CASSLTELSTDTQYF. The variable domain in full, with the rest retrieved from reference TRBV5-1 and TRBJ2-3, is KAGVTQTPRYLIKTRGQQVTLSCSPISGHRSVSWYQQTPGQGLQFLFEYFSETQRNKGNFPGRFSGRQFSNSRSEMNVSTLELGDSALYLCASSLTELSTDTQYFGPGTRLTVL.

In this sample, this clone turned up once. This chain uses TRBV2 with TRBJ1-5; D may be TRBD1 (6 bases). Between the trimmed V and J ends, which lost 4 bases and 2 bases, there was a span of 15 bases. CDR3 length: 16 residues. Germline CDR1 and CDR2: SNHLY and FYNNEI. In DNA, the CDR3 is TGTGCCAGCAGTGTTTTCCTCAGGGGCGGCAATCAGCCCCAGCATTTT. Encoded protein: CASSVFLRGGNQPQHF.

The rearrangement links TRBV27 to TRBJ2-7; D is possibly TRBD1 (5 bases). The CDR3 totals 16 residues. V lost 6 bases to trimming and J lost 1 base, with 19 bases between them. Per germline, CDR1 MNHEY and CDR2 SMNVEV (reference sequence). CDR3 in amino acids: CASRLRVDTRSYEQYF. The CDR3 DNA is TGTGCCAGCAGACTGAGAGTGGACACACGATCCTACGAGCAGTACTTC.

The chain couples TRBV5-6 to TRBJ2-7; TRBD1 aligns across 7 bases. Germline assignment: CDR1 SGHDT and CDR2 YYEEEE. CDR3 length: 14 residues. Germline trimming cut 3 bases from V and 6 bases from J; bases unmatched to any gene: 9. The CDR3 protein is CASSSGTDVREQYF. The CDR3 bases are TGTGCCAGCAGCTCAGGGACAGATGTACGCGAGCAGTACTTC. Filled out from reference TRBV5-6 and TRBJ2-7, the complete variable domain reads DAGVTQSPTHLIKTRGQQVTLRCSPKSGHDTVSWYQQALGQGPQFIFQYYEEEERQRGNFPDRFSGHQFPNYSSELNVNALLLGDSALYLCASSSGTDVREQYFGPGTRLTVT.

This chain links TRBV27 with TRBJ2-2, with D hard to call. The germline CDR1 and CDR2 sequences are MNHEY and SMNVEV (reference sequence). Deletions cut 5 bases from V and 4 bases from J, with 17 bases between. This CDR3 is built from 16 residues. The CDR3 is CASSRRHIIFTGELFF. The DNA of the CDR3 is TGTGCCAGCAGTCGCCGACACATCATATTCACCGGGGAGCTGTTTTTT.

The V call is TRBV5-4, the J call TRBJ1-1; D is unclear. CDR1 and CDR2 from the germline V gene are SGHNT and YYREEE (reference sequence). The CDR3 runs to 13 residues. Trimming cost V 0 bases and J 4 bases, with 7 bases left between them. As DNA, the CDR3 is TGTGCCAGCAGCTTGGCCGGGGTCACTGAAGCTTTCTTT. Its protein product is CASSLAGVTEAFF.

The chain recombines TRBV11-3 with TRBJ2-5, with D possibly TRBD2 on 6 matching bases. There are 15 residues in the CDR3. With 1 base removed from V and 5 bases from J, the gap between germline ends came to 14 bases. The germline CDR1 and CDR2 sequences are SGHNT and YENEEA. The CDR3 reads CASSLVRRASETQYF. CDR3 coding DNA: TGTGCCAGCAGCTTAGTGCGGAGGGCCTCCGAGACCCAGTACTTC.

The J gene is TRBJ2-2, the V gene TRBV6-5; D is unclear. The CDR3 spans 14 residues. Germline lookup yields CDR1 MNHEY and CDR2 SVGAGI. The V gene lost 8 bases and the J gene lost 4 bases, with 14 bases spanning the gap. In DNA form, the CDR3 reads TGTGCCAGCCAACCGAAGATGAGCACCGGGGAGCTGTTTTTT. It is translated as CASQPKMSTGELFF.

The chain joins TRBV5-1 to TRBJ2-5, with D uncertain. There are 15 residues in the CDR3. Trimming cost V 4 bases and J 4 bases, with 17 bases left between them. Germline V CDR1 and CDR2: SGHRS, YFSETQ. The CDR3 DNA is TGCGCCAGCAGCATGACTGACGCCTTAGGAGAGACCCAGTACTTC. It specifies CASSMTDALGETQYF.

The chain joins TRBV30 to TRBJ2-3; weak D call: TRBD2 (5 bases). Germline V gives CDR1 GTSNPN, CDR2 SVGIG (reference sequence). The CDR3 consists of 15 residues. The V end lost 0 bases, the J end lost 0 bases, and 10 bases lay between the germline ends. The CDR3 loop is CAWSVQWTSTDTQYF. The CDR3 DNA follows: TGTGCCTGGAGTGTACAGTGGACTAGCACAGATACGCAGTATTTT.

J is TRBJ1-2 and V is TRBV9; D is unclear. The ends were cut back, 1 base at V and 4 bases at J, with 11 bases in the middle. CDR1 is SGDLS, CDR2 YYNGEE, per germline. The CDR3 is 14 residues long. The CDR3 coding sequence is TGTGCCAGCAGCGTAAACTACGTAGGCTATGGCTACACCTTC. The encoded protein is CASSVNYVGYGYTF.

The chain couples TRBV15 to TRBJ1-4; TRBD1 agrees at 7 bases. The CDR3 has 17 residues. Trimming cost V 2 bases and J 12 bases; bases outside gene matches: 18. Germline CDR1 LNHNV, CDR2 YYDKDF (reference sequence). CDR3 nucleotides: TGTGCCACCAGCAGATCTGAAGATGAGGGGGCGGCTTTGGAACTGTTTTTT. Protein product: CATSRSEDEGAALELFF.

This chain connects TRBV30 to TRBJ1-2; tentatively, D is TRBD1 (5 bases). This CDR3 region has 12 residues. V shed 3 bases and J shed 4 bases, with 9 bases lying between them. Germline V gene sequence: CDR1 GTSNPN, CDR2 SVGIG (reference sequence). CDR3 amino acids: CAWSQGSYGYTF. The CDR3 nucleotides are TGTGCCTGGAGCCAGGGAAGCTATGGCTACACCTTC.

This chain connects TRBV19 to TRBJ1-1, with a tentative D call TRBD1 (6 bases). CDR3 length: 14 amino acids. V gave up 2 bases and J gave up 1 base, with 8 bases separating them. CDR1 is LNHDA, CDR2 SQIVND, per germline (reference sequence). The CDR3: CASSIQGGNTEAFF. The CDR3 DNA is TGTGCCAGTAGTATACAAGGGGGGAACACTGAAGCTTTCTTT.

The V and J genes are TRBV28 and TRBJ1-1; tentative D call: TRBD1 (5 bases). The CDR3 is 14 amino acids. The germline V gene encodes CDR1 MDHEN and CDR2 SYDVKM. V lost 5 bases and J 1 base, leaving 11 bases between the germline ends. In DNA form, the CDR3 reads TGTGCCAGCAGTCAGGGAAACGAGAACACTGAAGCTTTCTTT. Encoded protein: CASSQGNENTEAFF.

The V and J genes are TRBV19 and TRBJ2-2; 13 positions agree with TRBD2. The germline CDR1 and CDR2 sequences are LNHDA and SQIVND (reference sequence). The CDR3 spans 20 residues. After removal of 6 bases from V and 5 bases from J, the junction contained 18 bases not matched to a gene. Here the CDR3 reads CASSTMGLAGTSMGTGELFF. The CDR3 DNA reads TGTGCCAGTAGCACCATGGGACTAGCGGGAACCTCTATGGGAACCGGGGAGCTGTTTTTT.

The chain carries TRBV4-1 and TRBJ2-7; D is unresolved. The CDR3 contains 15 residues. Germline CDR1 is MGHRA and CDR2 is YSYEKL. The germline V and J ends were trimmed by 1 base and 7 bases, with 17 bases remaining between them. The chain's CDR3 is CASSQVALPQEEQYF. CDR3 DNA sequence: TGCGCCAGCAGCCAAGTTGCCTTACCTCAAGAGGAGCAGTACTTC.

The count of this clone is one. J is TRBJ2-2 and V is TRBV20-1; no clear D. Germline CDR1 and CDR2: DFQATT and SNEGSKA (reference sequence). The CDR3 covers 11 residues. The V end was cut by 4 bases, the J end by 6 bases, with 6 bases between. The DNA for the CDR3 is TGCAGTGCTATTGACTCCGGGGAGCTGTTTTTT. It codes for CSAIDSGELFF.

The rearrangement links TRBV19 to TRBJ1-3; the D is unclear. CDR1 is LNHDA, CDR2 SQIVND, per germline (reference sequence). There are 10 residues in the CDR3. CDR3 coding DNA: TGTACAAACTCTGGAAACACCATATATTTT. Translation: CTNSGNTIYF. Drawing the rest from reference TRBV19 and TRBJ1-3, the complete variable domain is DGGITQSPKYLFRKEGQNVTLSCEQNLNHDAMYWYRQDPGQGLRLIYYSQIVNDFQKGDIAEGYSVSREKKESFPLTVTSAQKNPTAFYLCTNSGNTIYFGEGSWLTVV.

The chain carries TRBV10-1 and TRBJ2-3; no firm D call. The germline V and J ends were trimmed by 5 bases and 2 bases, with 14 bases remaining between them. Per the germline V gene, CDR1 is WNHNN and CDR2 is SYGVQD (reference sequence). The CDR3 consists of 15 residues. The CDR3 reads CASSSGFSYTDTQYF. The CDR3, as DNA: TGCGCCAGCAGTTCAGGTTTCTCTTACACAGATACGCAGTATTTT.

This clone is a singleton in its sample. The J gene is TRBJ2-6, the V gene TRBV10-3, with TRBD2 as a possible D gene (5 bases). Germline CDR1 reads ENHRY; CDR2 reads SYGVKD. The CDR3 contains 15 residues. V was pared by 6 bases and J by 0 bases, with 9 bases between. For the CDR3, the DNA is TGTGCCATCAGGGCCGGGAACTCTGGGGCCAACGTCCTGACTTTC. Translating gives CAIRAGNSGANVLTF.

The chain has TRBV6-1 and TRBJ1-1, with 9 positions matching TRBD1. Germline V gene sequence: CDR1 MNHNS, CDR2 SASEGT. The V segment lost 10 bases and the J segment 3 bases; nucleotides outside the gene matches: 12. The length of the CDR3 is 15 residues. Here the CDR3 DNA reads TGTGCCACCACCCCCGACAGGGGGTGGGACACTGAAGCTTTCTTT. This gives the protein CATTPDRGWDTEAFF.

The gene calls are TRBV9 and TRBJ1-2; D is unresolved. This CDR3 is built from 15 residues. CDR1 is SGDLS and CDR2 is YYNGEE in the germline V gene. The V end was cut by 0 bases, the J end by 0 bases, with 9 bases between. CDR3 sequence: CASSVGQATNYGYTF. CDR3 coding DNA: TGTGCCAGCAGCGTAGGGCAGGCCACTAACTATGGCTACACCTTC. The whole variable domain, remainder taken from reference TRBV9 and TRBJ1-2, is DSGVTQTPKHLITATGQRVTLRCSPRSGDLSVYWYQQSLDQGLQFLIQYYNGEERAKGNILERFSAQQFPDLHSELNLSSLELGDSALYFCASSVGQATNYGYTFGSGTRLTVV.

CDR3 sequence reads: CASSLDGQAAEKLFF. The CDR3 DNA reads as TGTGCCAGCAGCTTAGACGGACAAGCCGCTGAAAAACTGTTTTTT. The genes are TRBV7-2 and TRBJ1-4, with a weak D call TRBD1 (5 bases). The length of the CDR3 is 15 residues. CDR1 is SGHTA and CDR2 is FQGNSA in the germline V gene. The V end was cut by 1 base, the J end by 7 bases, with 13 bases between. Full variable domain (rest looked up from reference TRBV7-2 and TRBJ1-4): GAGVSQSPSNKVTEKGKDVELRCDPISGHTALYWYRQSLGQGLEFLIYFQGNSAPDKSGLPSDRFSAERTGGSVSTLTIQRTQQEDSAVYLCASSLDGQAAEKLFFGSGTQLSVL.

The chain has TRBV7-9 and TRBJ2-3; 9 nucleotides agree with TRBD2. Germline V lookup: CDR1 SEHNR, CDR2 FQNEAQ (reference sequence). V dropped 8 bases and J dropped 0; count of bases not matched to a gene: 6. This CDR3 has 15 residues. CDR3 protein: CASEASGTSTDTQYF. The CDR3 DNA is TGTGCCAGCGAGGCTAGCGGGACCAGCACAGATACGCAGTATTTT.

This clone is a singleton in its sample. The CDR3 region is CASSSTSGREYF. The CDR3 DNA follows: TGTGCCAGCAGTTCAACTAGCGGGAGAGAGTATTTT. This sequence joins TRBV27 and TRBJ2-3, with 11 bases identical to TRBD2. The CDR3 sequence is 12 residues long. After removal of 4 bases from V and 13 bases from J, the junction contained 4 bases not matched to a gene. The V gene's germline CDR1 is MNHEY and CDR2 SMNVEV (reference sequence).

The CDR3 loop is CASSPGLAPISTDTQYF. The CDR3, as DNA: TGTGCCAGCAGCCCCGGACTAGCACCTATCAGCACAGATACGCAGTATTTT. This chain connects TRBV7-9 to TRBJ2-3; 8 nucleotides match TRBD2. CDR1 is SEHNR, CDR2 FQNEAQ, per germline (reference sequence). V trimming: 5 bases; J trimming: 0 bases; junction bases outside the gene matches: 10. CDR3 length: 17 amino acids.